A selection of T cell receptor beta chains follows, all from one sample in a study of cytomegalovirus exposure and HLA in healthy donors. Sequencing was performed with immunoSEQ multiplex PCR; in TCRdb, only in-frame clones are kept and a portion is missing. The top ten hold 1.6% of the sample, which has approximately 79,000 clones, around 78% seen once. Sequenced input: PBMCs. These TCRs come from a man aged 35-49 years in good health and CMV-seronegative. The conserved cysteine and the conserved F or W are not part of the CDR3 here. Each record gives: D gene, V gene, J gene, CDR3 protein. D genes are given only for firm matches.

TRBD1,TRBV5-4,TRBJ1-6,ASSQGQRSNSPLH
-,TRBV15,TRBJ1-3,ATSSELGNTIY
-,TRBV18,TRBJ1-3,ASSPDLSGNTIY
-,TRBV7-7,TRBJ2-7,ASSLPGQSSYEQY
-,TRBV6-6,TRBJ2-7,ASSYSEGTIYEQY
TRBD1,TRBV7-2,TRBJ2-1,ASSFGQGVFNEQF
TRBD2,TRBV5-6,TRBJ2-1,ASSGTSGSGKQF
TRBD1,TRBV7-2,TRBJ1-3,ASSFNRGTGNTIY
TRBD2,TRBV7-3,TRBJ2-1,ASSSGSGSTNEQF
TRBD1,TRBV7-9,TRBJ2-7,ASSLQGVYEQY
-,TRBV6-6,TRBJ1-5,ASSYEGGFSNQPQH
TRBD2,TRBV28,-,ASRSLASGSYEQY
-,TRBV10-3,TRBJ2-3,AISESSSTDTQY
TRBD1,TRBV30,TRBJ1-1,AGNRGHAF
TRBD2,TRBV2,TRBJ2-1,ASTGLGVYNEQF
TRBD2,TRBV12-5,TRBJ2-3,ASSEREGGTDTQY
-,TRBV30,TRBJ2-1,AWKNPGGYEQF
-,TRBV27,TRBJ2-1,ASSSAEPNNEQF
TRBD1,TRBV25-1,TRBJ2-1,ASSESFGQGGDEQF
-,TRBV21-1,TRBJ2-4,ASSKRERDSQY
-,TRBV6-5,TRBJ2-5,ASRDSAEETQY
-,TRBV28,TRBJ1-5,ASIPGINQPQH